This T cell receptor beta chain was identified during a study of neurological immune-mediated disorders. TCRdb redid the calling of the 5' RACE reads with MiXCR, one entry per CDR3 protein. Of 80,000 to 95,000 distinct CDR3 sequences listed, around 3.4% are singletons. With 6 bases clipped from V and 2 bases from J, the junction kept 3 bases outside the gene matches. The CDR3 is 13 amino acids. Germline CDR1 is DFQATT and CDR2 is SNEGSKA (reference sequence). Sample: PBMCs. The sequence was obtained from a woman aged 45-59 years with multiple sclerosis. The gene calls are TRBV20-1 and TRBJ1-5, with 8 bases that match TRBD1. The CDR3 sequence: CSAQGARNQPQHF. Here the CDR3 DNA reads TGCAGTGCCCAGGGGGCGCGCAATCAGCCCCAGCATTTT.